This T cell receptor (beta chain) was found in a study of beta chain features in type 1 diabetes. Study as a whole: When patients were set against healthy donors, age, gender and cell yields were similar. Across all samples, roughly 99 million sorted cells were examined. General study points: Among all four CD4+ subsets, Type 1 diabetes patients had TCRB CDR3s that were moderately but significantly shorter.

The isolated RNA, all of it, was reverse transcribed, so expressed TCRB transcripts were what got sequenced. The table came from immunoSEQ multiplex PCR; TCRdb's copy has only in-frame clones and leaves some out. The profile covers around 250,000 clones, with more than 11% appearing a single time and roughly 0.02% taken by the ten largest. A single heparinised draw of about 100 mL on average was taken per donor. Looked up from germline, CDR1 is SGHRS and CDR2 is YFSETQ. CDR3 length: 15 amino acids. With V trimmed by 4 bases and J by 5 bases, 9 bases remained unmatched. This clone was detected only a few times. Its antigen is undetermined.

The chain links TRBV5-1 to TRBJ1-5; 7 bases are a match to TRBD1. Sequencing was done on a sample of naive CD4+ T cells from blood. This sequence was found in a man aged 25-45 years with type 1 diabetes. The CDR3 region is CASSLTGINHQPQHF. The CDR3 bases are TGCGCCAGCAGCCTGACAGGGATCAATCATCAGCCCCAGCATTTT.